The 4 T cell receptor beta chains below all came from one sample that was sequenced in a study of post-analysis software for immune sequencing data. Their antigens remain unidentified. General study findings and limits: A few TRBV segments (TRBV5-6, TRBV5-1 and TRBV20-1 among them) occurred more frequently in patients than in controls.

Every TCR beta cDNA library bore unique molecular identifiers. From the PCR reads, TCRdb called clonotypes with MiXCR, one entry per CDR3 protein. The sample lists some 690,000 distinct CDR3 sequences; 25% to 30% were seen once. Specimen: blood. These receptors were taken from a girl aged 5-17 years with multiple sclerosis.

This rearrangement joins TRBV20-1 to TRBJ1-5; the D gene is possibly TRBD1 (6 bases). Germline lookup yields CDR1 DFQATT and CDR2 SNEGSKA (reference sequence). This CDR3 is 14 amino acids long. V gave up 0 bases and J gave up 7 bases, with 13 bases separating them. CDR3 in amino acids: CSARDTGREQPQHF. As DNA, the CDR3 is TGCAGTGCTAGAGATACAGGGAGGGAACAGCCCCAGCATTTT.

The chain links TRBV7-2 to TRBJ1-1; no reliable D call. Germline CDR1 is SGHTA and CDR2 is FQGNSA. CDR3 size: 12 residues. V dropped 8 bases and J dropped 4 bases, with 11 bases sitting between them. This CDR3 reads CASATVGTEAFF. In nucleotides, the CDR3 is TGTGCCAGCGCGACGGTGGGCACTGAAGCTTTCTTT.

The V call is TRBV2, the J call TRBJ2-4; 8 nucleotides match TRBD1. The J call could be wrong; TRBJ2-7 is a better fit for the DNA end. The CDR3 length is 13 residues. Germline CDR1 is SNHLY and CDR2 is FYNNEI. The CDR3 DNA is TGTGCCAGCACAGACAGGGGATGGTACGAGCAGTACTTC. It is translated as CASTDRGWYEQYF.

The V and J genes are TRBV5-5 and TRBJ1-5, with 12 bases that match TRBD1. Germline CDR1 SGHKS, CDR2 YYEKEE (reference sequence). The CDR3 runs 16 residues. Trimming cost V 0 bases and J 7 bases; bases outside gene matches: 5. The CDR3 is CASSLGDRGPGQPQHF. In DNA, the CDR3 is TGTGCCAGCAGCTTGGGGGACAGGGGGCCGGGACAGCCCCAGCATTTT.